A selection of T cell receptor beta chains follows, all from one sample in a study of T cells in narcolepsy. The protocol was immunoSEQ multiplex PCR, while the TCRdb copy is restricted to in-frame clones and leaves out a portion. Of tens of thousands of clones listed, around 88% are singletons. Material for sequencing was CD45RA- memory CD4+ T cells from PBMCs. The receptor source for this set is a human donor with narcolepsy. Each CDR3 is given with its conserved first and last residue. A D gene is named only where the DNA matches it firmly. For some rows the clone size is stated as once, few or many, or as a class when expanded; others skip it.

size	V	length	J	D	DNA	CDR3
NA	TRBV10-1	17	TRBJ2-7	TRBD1	TGCGCCAGCAGTGAGTGGACAGGGGATCACCACCCATACGAGCAGTACTTC	CASSEWTGDHHPYEQYF
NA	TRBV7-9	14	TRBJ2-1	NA	TGTGCCAGCAGCTTCGCCGGGCTCCAGAATGAGCAGTTCTTC	CASSFAGLQNEQFF
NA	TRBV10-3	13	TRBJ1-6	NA	TGTGCCGCCGGGACCGAGTATAATTCACCCCTCCACTTT	CAAGTEYNSPLHF
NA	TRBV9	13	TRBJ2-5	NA	TGTGCCAGCAGCGTAGATACCTCCGAGACCCAGTACTTC	CASSVDTSETQYF
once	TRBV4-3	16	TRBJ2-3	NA	TGCGCCAGCAGCCAAACGTGGGCAGCTAGCACAGATACGCAGTATTTT	CASSQTWAASTDTQYF
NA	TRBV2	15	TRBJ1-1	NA	TGTGCCAGCAGTGAGAACGGCCAGGGAGGTACTGAAGCTTTCTTT	CASSENGQGGTEAFF
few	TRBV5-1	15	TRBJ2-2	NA	TGCGCCAGCAGCTTGGTTCCGGGGAGCACCGGGGAGCTGTTTTTT	CASSLVPGSTGELFF
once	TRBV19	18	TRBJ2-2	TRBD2	TGTGCCAGTAGCCCGGGACTAGCGGGAGGGAGGAACACCGGGGAGCTGTTTTTT	CASSPGLAGGRNTGELFF
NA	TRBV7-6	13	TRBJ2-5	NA	TGTGCCAGCAGCTTCGGGCGTCAAGAGACCCAGTACTTC	CASSFGRQETQYF
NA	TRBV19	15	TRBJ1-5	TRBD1	TGTGCCAGCCTATCCCTATCAGGGGGAGATCAGCCCCAGCATTTT	CASLSLSGGDQPQHF
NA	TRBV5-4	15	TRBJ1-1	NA	TGTGCCAGCAGCCATATAGACAGGATGTTGACTGAAGCTTTCTTT	CASSHIDRMLTEAFF
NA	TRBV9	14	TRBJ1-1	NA	TGTGCCAGCAGCGTAGGATGGGCCGTTACTGAAGCTTTCTTT	CASSVGWAVTEAFF
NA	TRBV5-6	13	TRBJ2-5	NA	TGTGCCAGCAGCTTGACCAACCAAGAGACCCAGTACTTC	CASSLTNQETQYF
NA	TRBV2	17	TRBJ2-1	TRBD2	TGTGCCAGCAGCACGATCGCCGGGGGGTCCTCCTACAATGAGCAGTTCTTC	CASSTIAGGSSYNEQFF
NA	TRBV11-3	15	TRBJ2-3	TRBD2	TGTGCCAGCAGCTTAGGGGGACTAGGCGCAGATACGCAGTATTTT	CASSLGGLGADTQYF
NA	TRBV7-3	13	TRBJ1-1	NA	TGTGCCAGCAGCTTAAAGGTCCGTGATGAAGCTTTCTTT	CASSLKVRDEAFF
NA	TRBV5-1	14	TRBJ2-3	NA	TGCGCCAGCAGCGCAGATTCAGCAAAAGATACGCAGTATTTT	CASSADSAKDTQYF
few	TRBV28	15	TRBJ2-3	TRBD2	TGTGCCAGCGACGCGACTAGCGGGATCACAGATACGCAGTATTTT	CASDATSGITDTQYF
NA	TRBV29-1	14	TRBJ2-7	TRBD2	TGCAGCGTCGCTGCTAGCGGGGTTTCCTACGAGCAGTACTTC	CSVAASGVSYEQYF
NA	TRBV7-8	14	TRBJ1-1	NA	TGTGCCAGCAGCTTAGCGAGGCAGAACACTGAAGCTTTCTTT	CASSLARQNTEAFF
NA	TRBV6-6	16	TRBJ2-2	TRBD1	TGTGCCAGCCTCAGTAGGTCAGGGGGGAACACCGGGGAGCTGTTTTTT	CASLSRSGGNTGELFF
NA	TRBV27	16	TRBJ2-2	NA	TGTGCCAGCAGATTTAGCCCAATAAGGGGAACCGGGGAGCTGTTTTTT	CASRFSPIRGTGELFF
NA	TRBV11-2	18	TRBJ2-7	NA	TGTGCCAGCAGCCGAAGCCACACTAACGGGGTTAGGTCCTACGAGCAGTACTTC	CASSRSHTNGVRSYEQYF
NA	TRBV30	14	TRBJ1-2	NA	TGTGCCTGGAGTGTAGGGGCAGGGCCAGGGCGCTACACCTTC	CAWSVGAGPGRYTF
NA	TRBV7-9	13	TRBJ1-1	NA	TGTGCCAGCAGCTTGGGGACTTACACTGAAGCTTTCTTT	CASSLGTYTEAFF
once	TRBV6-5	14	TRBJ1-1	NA	TGTGCCAGCAGGGAGGGGTCGGCGAACACTGAAGCTTTCTTT	CASREGSANTEAFF
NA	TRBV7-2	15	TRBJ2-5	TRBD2	TGTGCCAGCAGTACCCTAGCGGGGGCCCAAGAGACCCAGTACTTC	CASSTLAGAQETQYF
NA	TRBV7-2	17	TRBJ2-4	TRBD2	TGTGCCAGCAGCCCCCCCTCCGGGACTAGCGGGGGGGCTGTCCAGTACTTC	CASSPPSGTSGGAVQYF
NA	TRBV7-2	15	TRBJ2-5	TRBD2	TGTGCCAGCAACCGGTGGGCGGGGGGACAAGAGACCCAGTACTTC	CASNRWAGGQETQYF
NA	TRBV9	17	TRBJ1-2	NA	TGTGCCAGCAGCGTAGAGGTCGGGCAGGGCACGGGTCATGGCTACACCTTC	CASSVEVGQGTGHGYTF
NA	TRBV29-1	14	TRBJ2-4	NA	TGCAGCGTTGTACTCCACGGAACCAAAAACATTCAGTACTTC	CSVVLHGTKNIQYF
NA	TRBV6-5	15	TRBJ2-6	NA	TGTGCCAGTCGGACTCATTACTCTGGGGCCAACGTCCTGACTTTC	CASRTHYSGANVLTF
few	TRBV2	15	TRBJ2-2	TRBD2	TGTGCCAGCAGCAGTCAGCGGGGAGTCACCGGGGAGCTGTTTTTT	CASSSQRGVTGELFF
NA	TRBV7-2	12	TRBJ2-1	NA	TGTGCCAGCAGCTTAGCTCGCCGGCAGCACGTCTTC	CASSLARRQHVF
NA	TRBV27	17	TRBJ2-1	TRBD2	TGTGCCAGCAGTTTATTCGTGGGAGCGGGGGGGAACGGTGAGCAGTTCTTC	CASSLFVGAGGNGEQFF
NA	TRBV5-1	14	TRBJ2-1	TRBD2	TGCGCCAGCGCTACTAGCGGGTTTCACAATGAGCAGTTCTTC	CASATSGFHNEQFF
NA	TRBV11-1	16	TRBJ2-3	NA	TGTGCCAGCAGCTTCCCTAGCCCGGGAGGCACAGATACGCAGTATTTT	CASSFPSPGGTDTQYF
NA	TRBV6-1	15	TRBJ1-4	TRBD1	TGTGCCAGCAGTGCCGAGGACAGGGTGAGAGAAAAACTGTTTTTT	CASSAEDRVREKLFF
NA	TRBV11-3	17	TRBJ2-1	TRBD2	TGTGCCAGCAGCTCTGGATTATATGGACTAGCGGGAAATGAGCAGTTCTTC	CASSSGLYGLAGNEQFF
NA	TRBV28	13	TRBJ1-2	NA	TGTGCCAGCAGTTTATCGGCGGGCTATGGCTACACCTTC	CASSLSAGYGYTF
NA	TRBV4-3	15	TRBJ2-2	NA	TGCGCCAGCAGCCAAGAGGCGGGGGCGGACGGGGAGCTGTTTTTT	CASSQEAGADGELFF
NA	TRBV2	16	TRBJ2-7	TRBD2	TGTGCCAGCCGCCCATACGGACTAGCGGTTACCTACGAGCAGTACTTC	CASRPYGLAVTYEQYF
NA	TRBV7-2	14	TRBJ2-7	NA	TGTGCCAGCAGCTTAGTCGGGGGACCCCACGAGCAGTACTTC	CASSLVGGPHEQYF
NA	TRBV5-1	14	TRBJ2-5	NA	TGCGCCAGCAGCTTCGGGACTCCTCAAGAGACCCAGTACTTC	CASSFGTPQETQYF
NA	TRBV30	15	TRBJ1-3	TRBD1	TGTGCCTCCATGACAGGGGGAAGGTCTGGAAACACCATATATTTT	CASMTGGRSGNTIYF
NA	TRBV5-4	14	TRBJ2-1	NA	TGTGCCAGCAGCCCCTGGGGCGGCGACAATGAGCAGTTCTTC	CASSPWGGDNEQFF
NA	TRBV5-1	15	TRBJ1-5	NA	TGCGCCAGCAGCTTGCAAGCAGGAGGCAATCAGCCCCAGCATTTT	CASSLQAGGNQPQHF